These 18 T cell receptor beta chains came from one sample sequenced in a study of blood T cell repertoires in COVID-19. Using immunoSEQ multiplex PCR, the repertoire was profiled, and TCRdb retains in-frame clones only, with some absent. The sample includes roughly 410,000 clones, approximately 89% of them seen just once. The specimen was peripheral blood. The receptors shown here come from an older woman with COVID-19, enrolled during active disease.

The chain employs TRBV15 and TRBJ1-3; D not resolved. Trimming removed 5 bases from V and 7 bases from J, with 15 bases in between. The germline gives CDR1 LNHNV, CDR2 YYDKDF (reference sequence). The CDR3 totals 14 residues. The CDR3 region has the DNA TGTGCCACCAGCGGGAGGTTACAAGGGAACACCATATATTTT. It yields the protein CATSGRLQGNTIYF.

The V and J genes are TRBV2 and TRBJ1-5; TRBD1 matches 11 bases. CDR1 is SNHLY and CDR2 is FYNNEI in the germline V gene. V was clipped by 5 bases and J by 4 bases; unmatched bases: 7. The CDR3 runs to 16 residues. CDR3 protein: CASSRPGQGANQPQHF. CDR3 in DNA: TGTGCCAGCAGTCGCCCCGGACAGGGGGCAAATCAGCCCCAGCATTTT.

This chain uses TRBV7-9 with TRBJ1-1; D uncertain. Trimming shortened V by 4 bases and J by 2 bases, and 11 bases separated the two germline ends. Per germline, CDR1 SEHNR and CDR2 FQNEAQ (reference sequence). The CDR3 totals 14 residues. For the CDR3, the DNA is TGTGCCAGCAGCTCAGAGCGGGGAAACACTGAAGCTTTCTTT. Translating gives CASSSERGNTEAFF.

The chain carries TRBV30 and TRBJ1-3; TRBD1 matches 10 bases. CDR1 is GTSNPN, CDR2 SVGIG, per germline (reference sequence). CDR3 length: 18 residues. V lost 3 bases and J lost 0; bases outside the gene matches: 11. CDR3 sequence reads: CAWSRDRGTYSSGNTIYF. Here the CDR3 DNA reads TGTGCCTGGAGCCGGGACAGGGGAACATATTCCTCTGGAAACACCATATATTTT.

The chain has TRBV6-6 and TRBJ2-5; a weak D match, TRBD2 (5 bases). The germline V gene has CDR1 MNHNY and CDR2 SVGAGI (reference sequence). The V end lost 7 bases, the J end lost 2 bases, and 17 bases lay between the germline ends. This CDR3 is built from 15 residues. CDR3 DNA: TGTGCCAGCACCCGGTCCTCTAGGGAGCAAGAGACCCAGTACTTC. Residues: CASTRSSREQETQYF.

This clone was detected only once. The junction shows a germline mismatch at one end, possibly a read error. The rearrangement uses TRBV6-5 and TRBJ2-7, with D tentatively TRBD2 (6 bases). Germline V gene lookup returns CDR1 MNHEY and CDR2 SVGAGI. The CDR3 spans 11 residues. The CDR3: CASSSPTGLVF. In DNA, the CDR3 is TGTGCCAGCAGTTCCCCAACGGGACTCGTCTTC.

The chain is built from TRBV30 and TRBJ1-2; no reliable D call. Per the germline V gene, CDR1 is GTSNPN and CDR2 is SVGIG (reference sequence). This CDR3 is 15 amino acids long. Trimming left V 1 base short and J 0 bases short, with 12 bases between. Here the CDR3 DNA reads TGTGCCTGGAGTGGGGAGAGCCGGACTAACTATGGCTACACCTTC. Its protein product is CAWSGESRTNYGYTF.

As regards this clone: The sample has other DNA sequences that encode this CDR3 too. The chain is built from TRBV3-1 (or the pseudogene TRBV3-2) and TRBJ2-2; D might be TRBD1 (5 bases). With 4 bases removed from V and 1 base from J, the gap between germline ends came to 7 bases. The length of the CDR3 is 14 residues. Germline V gene sequence: CDR1 LGHDT, CDR2 YNNKEL (reference sequence). In DNA, the CDR3 is TGTGCCAGCAGCCTAGGACAGAACACCGGGGAGCTGTTTTTT. Translated: CASSLGQNTGELFF.

The CDR3 nucleotides read TGCGCCAGCAGCGGGGCGGCTACCCAAGAGACCCAGTACTTC. As protein: CASSGAATQETQYF. The rearrangement joins TRBV5-1 to TRBJ2-5; D may be TRBD1 (5 bases). The CDR3 is 14 amino acids. With 4 bases removed from V and 1 base from J, the gap between germline ends came to 11 bases. Germline CDR1 is SGHRS and CDR2 is YFSETQ.

The chain links TRBV9 to TRBJ2-1; D call uncertain. CDR3 length equals 16 residues. V lost 4 bases and J 3 bases, leaving 17 bases between the germline ends. CDR1 and CDR2 (germline): SGDLS, YYNGEE. The CDR3 loop reads CASSLSPQDVYNEQFF. As DNA, the CDR3 is TGTGCCAGCAGCCTAAGCCCCCAGGATGTCTACAATGAGCAGTTCTTC.

J is TRBJ1-1 and V is TRBV12-3 or TRBV12-4; a possible D gene is TRBD1 (5 bases). Trimming took off 6 bases at V and 11 bases at J, with 13 bases between the two ends. This CDR3 spans 11 amino acids. The CDR3 region is CASSQGVSAFF. DNA for the CDR3: TGTGCCAGCAGCCAGGGTGTTAGCGCTTTCTTT.

Only a few counts were recorded for this clone. The chain combines TRBV10-3 with TRBJ1-2; no reliable D call. Germline V gene data show CDR1 as ENHRY and CDR2 as SYGVKD. CDR3 length equals 15 residues. Trimming shortened V by 10 bases and J by 0 bases, and 18 bases separated the two germline ends. DNA for the CDR3: TGTGCCACGGGAGGACGGGTCTTAGCTAACTATGGCTACACCTTC. It codes for CATGGRVLANYGYTF.

The chain is built from TRBV7-9 and TRBJ2-1; 8 bases align to TRBD2. V shed 7 bases and J 7 bases; nucleotides not matched to a gene: 15. This CDR3 contains 16 residues. Germline V gene data show CDR1 as SEHNR and CDR2 as FQNEAQ (reference sequence). The CDR3 spells CASTRRGRGASNEQFF. The CDR3 bases are TGTGCCAGCACCCGGCGGGGGCGGGGGGCATCGAATGAGCAGTTCTTC.

This clone appeared a single time. This chain connects TRBV5-1 to TRBJ2-3, with D tentatively TRBD2 (5 bases). The germline V and J ends were trimmed by 4 bases and 0 bases, with 12 bases remaining between them. Germline V gene data show CDR1 as SGHRS and CDR2 as YFSETQ. CDR3 length: 15 residues. The DNA of the CDR3 is TGCGCCAGCAGCCGACCGGGATTGAGCACAGATACGCAGTATTTT. It codes for CASSRPGLSTDTQYF.

The chain is built from TRBV2 and TRBJ2-7; 9 nucleotides align to TRBD1. CDR1 is SNHLY and CDR2 is FYNNEI in the germline V gene. The CDR3 consists of 14 residues. V lost 7 bases, J lost 3 bases, and 7 bases stayed unmatched. This chain's CDR3 is CASTTGTGSYEQYF. CDR3 coding DNA: TGTGCCAGCACCACCGGGACAGGGAGCTACGAGCAGTACTTC.

The rearrangement links TRBV7-3 to TRBJ1-1, with a tentative D call TRBD1 (5 bases). V lost 8 bases and J lost 0, with 13 bases in between. Germline V gives CDR1 SGHTA, CDR2 FQGTGA. The CDR3 length is 14 residues. The CDR3 here is CASLPGLMNTEAFF. The DNA of the CDR3 is TGTGCCAGCTTGCCGGGACTCATGAACACTGAAGCTTTCTTT.

The chain has TRBV14 and TRBJ2-1, with 8 bases matching TRBD2. The CDR3 loop spans 13 amino acids. V lost 4 bases and J lost 12; bases outside the gene matches: 8. Germline-derived CDR1 and CDR2 are SGHDN and FVKESK. The CDR3 coding sequence is TGTGCCAGCAGCCGTCTAGCGGGTCCCAGGCAGTTCTTC. The encoded protein is CASSRLAGPRQFF.

The gene calls are TRBV5-1 and TRBJ2-1; D is possibly TRBD2 (7 bases). With 4 bases removed from V and 0 bases from J, the gap between germline ends came to 14 bases. The germline CDR1 and CDR2 sequences are SGHRS and YFSETQ. The CDR3 has 16 amino acids. The CDR3 is CASSLGGGASYNEQFF. In DNA form, the CDR3 reads TGCGCCAGCAGCCTCGGAGGGGGGGCCTCCTACAATGAGCAGTTCTTC.